The 15 T cell receptor beta chains listed next were all sequenced from one sample in a study of OX40 agonist ivuxolimab in advanced cancers. Repertoires were generated with immunoSEQ multiplex PCR, while TCRdb's copy carries only in-frame clones and drops some. Among more than 80,000 clones, less than 95% were seen once, and the ten largest hold roughly 1.6%. The sequences come from CD4+ or CD8+ T cells sorted from blood, collected in a trial of the OX40 agonist ivuxolimab. Receptors were obtained from an adult with an advanced solid tumor such as melanoma, head and neck, liver or kidney cancer.

This chain connects TRBV5-5 to TRBJ2-5; 9 bases are shared with TRBD2. Germline assignment: CDR1 SGHKS and CDR2 YYEKEE (reference sequence). The CDR3 loop spans 16 amino acids. The ends lost 4 bases at V and 4 bases at J; junction bases unmatched: 11. DNA for the CDR3: TGTGCCAGCAGCGAAATCATTAGCGGGAGCGGAGAGACCCAGTACTTC. Encoded protein: CASSEIISGSGETQYF. The variable domain in full, with the rest retrieved from reference TRBV5-5 and TRBJ2-5, is DAGVTQSPTHLIKTRGQQVTLRCSPISGHKSVSWYQQVLGQGPQFIFQYYEKEERGRGNFPDRFSARQFPNYSSELNVNALLLGDSALYLCASSEIISGSGETQYFGPGTRLLVL.

V and J are TRBV30 and TRBJ1-3; D is unclear. Germline V gene data show CDR1 as GTSNPN and CDR2 as SVGIG (reference sequence). The CDR3 extends over 13 amino acids. Between the trimmed V and J ends, which lost 0 bases and 2 bases, there was a span of 5 bases. CDR3 sequence (DNA): TGTGCCTGGAGTGTAGGTCCTGGAAACACCATATATTTT. Translated: CAWSVGPGNTIYF.

The V gene is TRBV28, the J gene TRBJ2-3; tentatively, D is TRBD1 (6 bases). Looked up from germline, CDR1 is MDHEN and CDR2 is SYDVKM. This CDR3 spans 15 amino acids. With 3 bases removed from V and 2 bases from J, the gap between germline ends came to 12 bases. CDR3 amino acids: CASSFLLGATDTQYF. The CDR3 nucleotides read TGTGCCAGCAGTTTTCTTTTGGGGGCCACAGATACGCAGTATTTT.

V usage is TRBV5-4 and J usage is TRBJ2-7; 7 positions match TRBD2. V was pared by 0 bases and J by 5 bases, with 11 bases of the junction left unmatched. Germline V CDR1 and CDR2: SGHNT, YYREEE (reference sequence). There are 16 residues in the CDR3. DNA for the CDR3: TGTGCCAGCAGCTTGGATGCTAGCGGACCTTCCCACGAGCAGTACTTC. It is translated as CASSLDASGPSHEQYF.

The genes are TRBV5-1 and TRBJ2-7, with 7 bases aligning to TRBD1. The CDR3 sequence is 13 residues long. Germline V lookup: CDR1 SGHRS, CDR2 YFSETQ. V lost 4 bases and J lost 1; bases outside the gene matches: 2. The CDR3 protein is CASSVTGSYEQYF. The CDR3 DNA reads as TGCGCCAGCAGCGTGACAGGGTCCTACGAGCAGTACTTC.

This rearrangement joins TRBV5-5 to TRBJ2-5; the D is unclear. Trimming took off 2 bases at V and 4 bases at J, with 15 bases between the two ends. Germline CDR1 SGHKS, CDR2 YYEKEE (reference sequence). The CDR3 has 15 amino acids. Here the CDR3 DNA reads TGTGCCAGCAGCTTTCGTACAACTCTACTAGAGACCCAGTACTTC. This translates into CASSFRTTLLETQYF.

CDR3 in amino acids: CASSPGSGIYNEQFF. The CDR3 DNA sequence: TGTGCCAGCTCACCCGGCAGCGGGATTTACAATGAGCAGTTCTTC. This chain uses TRBV18 with TRBJ2-1; 7 bases align to TRBD2. The junction had 6 bases not matched to a gene; V was cut back by 3 bases and J by 4 bases. Germline V lookup: CDR1 KGHSH, CDR2 LQKENI. The CDR3 extends over 15 amino acids.

J is TRBJ1-1 and V is TRBV19, with D perhaps TRBD1 (5 bases). Per germline, CDR1 LNHDA and CDR2 SQIVND (reference sequence). Trimming took off 0 bases at V and 3 bases at J, with 5 bases between the two ends. The CDR3 is 13 residues long. CDR3 DNA sequence: TGTGCCAGTAGTATAGACAGGGACACTGAAGCTTTCTTT. Translating gives CASSIDRDTEAFF.

The genes are TRBV7-9 and TRBJ2-5; either TRBD1 or TRBD2 may fit D (5 bases each). CDR1 is SEHNR and CDR2 is FQNEAQ in the germline V gene (reference sequence). This CDR3 is built from 16 residues. The V gene lost 5 bases and the J gene lost 3 bases, with 19 bases spanning the gap. The CDR3 protein is CASSPGRGGREETQYF. Here the CDR3 DNA reads TGTGCCAGCAGCCCGGGTCGGGGCGGTCGTGAAGAGACCCAGTACTTC.

The chain recombines TRBV7-9 with TRBJ2-3, with D tentatively TRBD1 (6 bases). The CDR3 runs 13 residues. CDR1 is SEHNR and CDR2 is FQNEAQ in the germline V gene (reference sequence). The V end was cut by 5 bases, the J end by 3 bases, with 9 bases between. DNA for the CDR3: TGTGCCAGCAGCCCCGGGACAACAGATACGCAGTATTTT. Protein product: CASSPGTTDTQYF.

This clone was counted once. V and J are TRBV10-3 and TRBJ2-1; a possible D gene is TRBD2 (5 bases). The V end was cut by 2 bases, the J end by 0 bases, with 11 bases between. Germline V gene data show CDR1 as ENHRY and CDR2 as SYGVKD. This CDR3 is 16 amino acids long. The chain's CDR3 is CAISETNRGSYNEQFF. The CDR3 bases are TGTGCCATCAGTGAGACTAACCGGGGCTCCTACAATGAGCAGTTCTTC.

The rearrangement joins TRBV6-5 to TRBJ2-2, with D hard to call. With 5 bases removed from V and 2 bases from J, the gap between germline ends came to 0 bases. Per germline, CDR1 MNHEY and CDR2 SVGAGI. CDR3 length equals 11 residues. In DNA form, the CDR3 reads TGTGCCAGCAGTAACACCGGGGAGCTGTTTTTT. Translation: CASSNTGELFF.

This chain uses TRBV15 with TRBJ1-2; no clear D gene. Germline CDR1 and CDR2: LNHNV and YYDKDF (reference sequence). CDR3 length equals 14 residues. With 6 bases removed from V and 3 bases from J, the gap between germline ends came to 14 bases. The CDR3 DNA sequence: TGTGCCACCAGTGGAGGCACGGACTACTATGGCTACACCTTC. Encoded protein: CATSGGTDYYGYTF. Full variable domain (rest looked up from reference TRBV15 and TRBJ1-2): DAMVIQNPRYQVTQFGKPVTLSCSQTLNHNVMYWYQQKSSQAPKLLFHYYDKDFNNEADTPDNFQSRRPNTSFCFLDIRSPGLGDTAMYLCATSGGTDYYGYTFGSGTRLTVV.

This sequence joins TRBV28 and TRBJ1-2; 8 bases align to TRBD1. After removal of 6 bases from V and 11 bases from J, the junction contained 14 bases not matched to a gene. CDR1 and CDR2 (germline): MDHEN, SYDVKM. The CDR3 sequence is 14 residues long. For the CDR3, the DNA is TGTGCCAGCAGCCCTGGGGGGACAGGCCTTAGTTACACCTTC. It yields the protein CASSPGGTGLSYTF.

The chain recombines TRBV5-4 with TRBJ1-5, with D uncertain. The CDR3 is 13 amino acids. Germline CDR1 SGHNT, CDR2 YYREEE (reference sequence). The V and J ends lost 0 bases and 4 bases respectively, with 5 bases between them. The CDR3 reads CASSLGPNQPQHF. CDR3 sequence (DNA): TGTGCCAGCAGCTTGGGTCCGAATCAGCCCCAGCATTTT.